This T cell receptor (beta chain) originates from a study of human T cells and chemical hapten exposure. Study context: Each week of the approximately 23-week study, patients had diphenylcyclopropenone applied to the scalp.

As concerns this clonotype: Antigen: not known.

The CDR3 extends over 14 amino acids. CDR1 and CDR2 (germline): PRHDT, FYEKMQ (reference sequence). The V gene lost 4 bases and the J gene lost 8 bases, with 17 bases spanning the gap. Specified time point: pre-sensitization, week 0. Specified treatment: therapeutic diphenylcyclopropenone sensitization with weekly scalp DPC. Unfractionated whole blood yielded the extracted total RNA. As the library was built, unique molecular identifiers were attached to individual cDNA molecules. TCRdb independently ran MiXCR on the RACE reads; one entry per CDR3 protein. The sample yields over 50,000 distinct CDR3 sequences, approximately 9.7% seen once. Study-wide results and caveats: DPC sensitization did not alter TCRs above 1 in 1000 frequency.

The sequencing here drew on whole blood, taken in connection with sensitization to the hapten diphenylcyclopropenone (DPC). This chain connects TRBV13 to TRBJ1-2, with no clear D. The clonotype was recovered from a woman in her thirties with alopecia areata. Some clones in this sample may be carry-over from other donors' samples. CDR3 coding DNA: TGTGCCAGCAGCTCCGGGGAGGGAGCCCTAGGCTACACCTTC. Its translation: CASSSGEGALGYTF.